This T cell receptor (beta chain) derives from a study of T cell responses to AZD1222 COVID-19 vaccine. Germline-derived CDR1 and CDR2 are SGHVS and FNYEAQ. Trimming stripped 5 bases from V and 2 bases from J, with 18 bases between. The CDR3 runs 17 residues. Data came from immunoSEQ multiplex PCR; TCRdb stores just in-frame clones and leaves some out. The sample holds 250,000 to 300,000 clones; roughly 93% are singletons and the top ten take about 0.5%. This receptor was obtained from an adult who received the AZD1222 COVID-19 vaccine. J is TRBJ2-2 and V is TRBV7-6; D unresolved. The sample consisted of peripheral blood, taken 28 days after the second AZD1222 dose. The CDR3 sequence: CASSPLLGLGNTGELFF. The CDR3 nucleotides are TGTGCCAGCAGCCCTCTATTGGGCCTAGGAAACACCGGGGAGCTGTTTTTT.